This TCR beta chain is from a study of T cell clones after liver transplantation. Study details: Post-transplant blood was tracked for graft-donor-reactive T cell clones identified in a pre-transplant mixed lymphocyte reaction.

Germline V CDR1 and CDR2: SGHRS, YFSETQ. CDR3 length: 14 amino acids. Trimming cost V 0 bases and J 2 bases, with 9 bases left between them. This clone was recorded once. The antigen is unknown. Study-level results: Conclusions were preliminary, with small, heterogeneous patient groups.

Profiling relied on immunoSEQ multiplex PCR, and the TCRdb table lists in-frame clones only, not all of them. Here the sample spans about 21,000 clones, about 93% being singletons. V usage is TRBV5-1 and J usage is TRBJ2-7; D is possibly TRBD1 or TRBD2 (5 bases each). The TCR was taken from a human patient who received a liver transplant. Some T cells may be graft donor cells. Sequencing was performed on CD8+ T cells from blood, taken about 26 months after liver transplant. The CDR3, as DNA: TGCGCCAGCAGCTTGGGAGGGGCCACCTACGAGCAGTACTTC. Its protein product is CASSLGGATYEQYF.